These 26 T cell receptor beta chains came from one sample sequenced in a study of tumor-infiltrating lymphocytes in primary liver carcinoma. Both blood RNA, taken from unsorted whole blood, and germline DNA were extracted. Total RNA amounting to roughly 480 ng was the source from which TCR beta cDNA was made with a constant-region primer. Slightly modified ARM-PCR with three nested multiplex PCR rounds yielded TCR beta libraries. A C-beta reverse primer was combined with TRBV1-TRBV30 forward primers in the first two PCR rounds, and each round had roughly 9 cycles. TCRdb independently ran MiXCR on the multiplex PCR reads; one entry per CDR3 protein. Counted here are around 210,000 distinct CDR3 sequences, about two thirds occurring once; the ten biggest clones make up roughly 6.8%. The sample was peripheral blood. Source of these receptors: a woman aged 55-75 years with primary liver carcinoma and hepatitis B virus infection.

The table lists this clonotype with many counts. V is TRBV30 and J is TRBJ1-2, with 8 bases lining up with TRBD1. V was pared by 0 bases and J by 9 bases, with 12 bases of the junction left unmatched. The CDR3 is 15 residues long. Germline V CDR1 and CDR2: GTSNPN, SVGIG (reference sequence). The CDR3: CAWSVAGTGAGSYTF. The CDR3 DNA follows: TGTGCCTGGAGTGTGGCAGGGACAGGTGCGGGAAGCTACACCTTC.

This clonotype was recorded once. The chain recombines TRBV12-3 or TRBV12-4 with TRBJ2-1, with D hard to call. The CDR3 extends over 14 amino acids. The CDR3 DNA reads as TGTCCCAACAGTTTGTCAGTTCCCGTGAATGAGCAGTTCTTC. This encodes CPNSLSVPVNEQFF.

As concerns this clonotype: A junction boundary mismatches the germline segment, possibly from a read error. The J gene is TRBJ2-7, the V gene TRBV11-3, with D possibly being TRBD2 (5 bases). Germline V CDR1 and CDR2: SGHNT, YENEEA. The CDR3 extends over 15 amino acids. This chain's CDR3 is CANSLGRTGAYEQYF. The CDR3 region has the DNA TGTGCCAACAGCTTAGGAAGGACTGGAGCCTACGAGCAGTACTTC.

In regard to this clonotype: This may come from a read error, since a much larger clone is one base off. This rearrangement joins TRBV6-6 to TRBJ1-1, with D unclear. Trimming took off 4 bases at V and 1 base at J, with 10 bases between the two ends. This CDR3 is built from 14 residues. Per the germline V gene, CDR1 is MNHNY and CDR2 is SVGAGI (reference sequence). The CDR3 bases are TGTGCCAGCAGTTTCGGATGGGAGAACACTGAAGCTTTCTTT. It translates to CASSFGWENTEAFF.

Comments on this clonotype: One end of the junction does not line up with germline, which may come from a read error. The rearrangement links TRBV11-2 to TRBJ2-3; maybe TRBD1 (6 bases). Germline V gives CDR1 SGHAT, CDR2 FQNNGV. This CDR3 spans 13 amino acids. The CDR3 DNA reads as TGTGCCAGCGGCTTAGGAAGGGGGGATACGCAGTATTTT. Encoded protein: CASGLGRGDTQYF.

Note on this clonotype: This may stem from a read error, because a much larger clone lies one nucleotide away. V gene TRBV6-2 or TRBV6-3 combines with J gene TRBJ2-1, with D perhaps given as TRBD1 or TRBD2 (5 bases each). Between the trimmed V and J ends, which lost 4 bases and 0 bases, there was a span of 16 bases. Germline CDR1 is MNHEY and CDR2 is SVGEGT. This CDR3 contains 17 residues. The DNA for the CDR3 is TGTGCCAGCAGTTGCCGAGGGACGAAGAGCTCCTACAATGAGCAGTTCTTC. Its translation is CASSCRGTKSSYNEQFF.

Concerning this clonotype: A single base separates this from a much larger clone, so it may be a read error. The rearrangement joins TRBV28 to TRBJ2-7; the D gene is possibly TRBD2 (5 bases). The CDR3 covers 17 residues. CDR1 and CDR2 (germline): MDHEN, SYDVKM. V lost 5 bases and J 0 bases, leaving 20 bases between the germline ends. This CDR3 is CASSLSLAGYNSYEQYF. CDR3 nucleotide sequence: TGTGCCAGCAGTCTTTCGCTAGCTGGGTACAACTCCTACGAGCAGTACTTC.

Concerning this clonotype itself: This clone may be a read error of a much larger clone one base away. It is likely a read error, because the conserved phenylalanine at the end of the CDR3 is missing. The CDR3 loop reads CASSTTRNSNEQFS. The DNA of the CDR3 is TGTGCCAGCAGCACAACTAGAAATAGCAATGAGCAGTTCTCC. The chain is built from TRBV6-2 or TRBV6-3 and TRBJ2-1; a weak D match, TRBD2 (5 bases). V lost 6 bases to trimming and J lost 6 bases, with 15 bases between them. CDR3 length: 14 amino acids. Per germline, CDR1 MNHEY and CDR2 SVGEGT.

This clonotype has just one count. The junction shows a germline mismatch at one end, possibly a read error. This chain uses TRBV6-6 with TRBJ2-3; D is uncertain. Germline CDR1 MNHNY, CDR2 SVGAGI (reference sequence). This CDR3 comprises 14 residues. This CDR3 reads CVSSYFGNSGTQYF. Written as DNA, the CDR3 is TGTGTCAGCAGTTACTTTGGTAATTCCGGTACGCAGTATTTT.

Points on this clonotype: A clone one base away is much larger, so this may be a read error. This chain connects TRBV5-1 to TRBJ2-1; D gene uncertain. This CDR3 is built from 15 residues. Per the germline V gene, CDR1 is SGHRS and CDR2 is YFSETQ. The CDR3 loop reads CTSSLDAVPGYEQFF. CDR3 DNA: TGCACCAGCAGCTTGGATGCCGTCCCCGGTTATGAGCAGTTCTTC. Looking up the rest from reference TRBV5-1 and TRBJ2-1 gives the full variable domain: KAGVTQTPRYLIKTRGQQVTLSCSPISGHRSVSWYQQTPGQGLQFLFEYFSETQRNKGNFPGRFSGRQFSNSRSEMNVSTLELGDSALYLCTSSLDAVPGYEQFFGPGTRLTVL.

This clonotype was recorded only once. This chain links TRBV5-1 with TRBJ2-2; D not certain. The V end was cut by 3 bases, the J end by 5 bases, with 14 bases between. The CDR3 has 15 residues. Per the germline V gene, CDR1 is SGHRS and CDR2 is YFSETQ. The CDR3: CASSSPGPRTGELFF. CDR3 in DNA: TGCGCCAGCAGCTCTCCCGGCCCGAGGACCGGGGAGCTGTTTTTT.

This rearrangement joins TRBV11-2 to TRBJ1-5; 9 positions agree with TRBD1. V was clipped by 7 bases and J by 7 bases; unmatched bases: 8. Germline V lookup: CDR1 SGHAT, CDR2 FQNNGV. The CDR3 sequence is 14 residues long. CDR3 coding DNA: TGTGCCAGCAACCTCGGGACAGGGTACCAGCCCCAGCATTTT. The encoded protein is CASNLGTGYQPQHF.

A remark on this clonotype: A read error may produce the germline difference seen at one junction end. The chain employs TRBV11-2 and TRBJ2-5; weak D call: TRBD1 (5 bases). The length of the CDR3 is 14 residues. Germline V CDR1 and CDR2: SGHAT, FQNNGV. This chain's CDR3 is CVSSLKTVQETRYF. CDR3 in DNA: TGTGTCAGCAGCCTTAAGACAGTACAAGAGACCCGGTACTTC.

The table lists this clonotype with a count of one. The junction shows a germline mismatch at one end, possibly a read error. This chain connects TRBV11-2 to TRBJ2-5; 8 nucleotides match TRBD2. The length of the CDR3 is 15 residues. The germline gives CDR1 SGHAT, CDR2 FQNNGV. Here the CDR3 DNA reads TGTGCCAGCAACTTCAAGCCGGGACTAGAAGAGATCCAGTACTTC. Protein: CASNFKPGLEEIQYF.

Comment on this clonotype: This CDR3 fails to terminate in the conserved phenylalanine or tryptophan, so it likely reflects a read error. The V and J genes are TRBV11-2 and TRBJ1-5; 7 positions match TRBD1. The CDR3 covers 15 residues. V was clipped by 9 bases and J by 5 bases; unmatched bases: 13. Germline CDR1 is SGHAT and CDR2 is FQNNGV. The CDR3 protein is CARSATTGFDQPQHL. The CDR3 region has the DNA TGTGCCAGAAGCGCCACGACAGGGTTCGATCAGCCCCAGCATTTA.

This clonotype has just a few counts. This sequence joins TRBV6-5 and TRBJ2-6, with D maybe TRBD1 (6 bases). V lost 2 bases, J lost 1 base, and 9 bases lay in between. The germline gives CDR1 MNHEY, CDR2 SVGAGI. CDR3 length equals 16 residues. CDR3 residues: CASSYQTGSGANVLTF. The CDR3 DNA sequence: TGTGCCAGCAGTTACCAGACAGGATCTGGGGCCAACGTCCTGACTTTC.

In its sample, this clonotype was seen a few times. V usage is TRBV7-9 and J usage is TRBJ1-1; D is unclear. The CDR3 extends over 13 amino acids. Trimming removed 3 bases from V and 10 bases from J, with 15 bases in between. From germline, CDR1 is SEHNR and CDR2 FQNEAQ (reference sequence). CDR3 DNA sequence: TGTGCCAGCAGCTTGTATAAGGGCTTACGAGCTTTCTTT. Amino acid sequence: CASSLYKGLRAFF.

A remark on this clonotype: Germline and junction disagree at one end, which may indicate a read error. The rearrangement uses TRBV11-1 and TRBJ2-5; D uncertain. The CDR3 loop spans 11 amino acids. The germline CDR1 and CDR2 sequences are SGHAT and FQDESV (reference sequence). The DNA of the CDR3 is TGTACCAGTAGCTCTGAGGAGACCCAGTACTTC. Translation: CTSSSEETQYF. The complete variable domain, with remaining parts taken from reference TRBV11-1 and TRBJ2-5, reads EAEVAQSPRYKITEKSQAVAFWCDPISGHATLYWYRQILGQGPELLVQFQDESVVDDSQLPKDRFSAERLKGVDSTLKIQPAELGDSAMYLCTSSSEETQYFGPGTRLLVL.

The chain is built from TRBV5-1 and TRBJ1-1, with D possibly TRBD1 on 5 matching bases. The CDR3 is made up of 14 amino acids. V shed 6 bases and J shed 1 base, with 13 bases lying between them. CDR1 SGHRS and CDR2 YFSETQ come from the germline V gene. The CDR3 sequence: CASTRGEENTEAFF. The DNA of the CDR3 is TGCGCCAGCACTCGGGGGGAAGAGAACACTGAAGCTTTCTTT. Full variable domain (missing parts from reference TRBV5-1 and TRBJ1-1): KAGVTQTPRYLIKTRGQQVTLSCSPISGHRSVSWYQQTPGQGLQFLFEYFSETQRNKGNFPGRFSGRQFSNSRSEMNVSTLELGDSALYLCASTRGEENTEAFFGQGTRLTVV.

On this clonotype itself: A read error may be the cause here, since a much bigger clone is one base away. The genes are TRBV6-6 and TRBJ2-3, with D unresolved. This CDR3 spans 14 amino acids. CDR1 and CDR2 from the germline V gene are MNHNY and SVGAGI (reference sequence). Trimming took 6 bases from V and 0 from J, leaving 10 bases between them. CDR3: CASRTSISTDTQYF. The CDR3 nucleotides read TGTGCCAGCAGGACTTCCATTAGCACAGATACGCAGTATTTT.

This clonotype was counted a few times. The chain uses TRBV28 and TRBJ1-1; 7 bases line up with TRBD1. With 10 bases clipped from V and 0 bases from J, the junction kept 5 bases outside the gene matches. This CDR3 is built from 13 residues. The germline gives CDR1 MDHEN, CDR2 SYDVKM. This CDR3 reads CATTGTVNTEAFF. For the CDR3, the DNA is TGTGCCACCACCGGGACAGTGAACACTGAAGCTTTCTTT.

About this clonotype itself: The missing conserved phenylalanine or tryptophan at the end of this CDR3 makes a read error likely. The V gene is TRBV11-2, the J gene TRBJ2-1, with 8 bases that match TRBD2. The CDR3 runs to 14 residues. The germline CDR1 and CDR2 sequences are SGHAT and FQNNGV. The V segment lost 8 bases and the J segment 8 bases; nucleotides outside the gene matches: 11. The chain's CDR3 is CASCSIAGMHEQFL. As DNA, the CDR3 is TGTGCCAGCTGCTCCATAGCGGGGATGCATGAGCAGTTCTTG.

For this clonotype: This clone may be a read error of a much larger clone one base away. This chain uses TRBV13 with TRBJ2-1, with 8 nucleotides matching TRBD2. The CDR3 spans 17 residues. Germline V gene data show CDR1 as PRHDT and CDR2 as FYEKMQ (reference sequence). The ends lost 5 bases at V and 3 bases at J; junction bases unmatched: 12. For the CDR3, the DNA is TGTGCCAGCAGCCGTTACCAGCGGGAGATAAACTACAATGAGCAGTTCTTC. Its translation is CASSRYQREINYNEQFF.

The chain combines TRBV11-2 with TRBJ2-1; possible D gene TRBD2, 6 bases. This CDR3 is 16 amino acids long. Germline CDR1 is SGHAT and CDR2 is FQNNGV. This CDR3 reads CVNSRWTSGLENEQFF. The DNA for the CDR3 is TGTGTCAACAGCCGGTGGACCAGCGGGTTAGAAAATGAGCAGTTCTTC.

The CDR3 protein is CAISGRSRGYTEAFF. CDR3 DNA sequence: TGTGCCATCAGTGGGCGTAGTAGGGGGTACACTGAAGCTTTCTTT. The rearrangement links TRBV10-3 to TRBJ1-1; perhaps TRBD1 as D (6 bases). With 4 bases removed from V and 3 bases from J, the gap between germline ends came to 15 bases. This CDR3 comprises 15 residues. Germline V gene data show CDR1 as ENHRY and CDR2 as SYGVKD.

Notes on this clonotype: The junction and the germline gene differ at one end; a read error may be behind it. The V call is TRBV11-2, the J call TRBJ1-2; D is perhaps TRBD1 (5 bases). This CDR3 region has 15 residues. Looked up from germline, CDR1 is SGHAT and CDR2 is FQNNGV. CDR3 coding DNA: TGTGCCGGCAGCTTAGACCATACAGGACACTATGGCTACACCTTC. Its translation is CAGSLDHTGHYGYTF.